The T cell receptor beta chain described here comes from a study of molecular identifiers for immune sequencing clone quantification. As regards this clonotype: Its specificity is not known. A much larger clone lies a single base off, so this may be a read error.

Study-level points and caveats: Same-barcode identical TCR molecules could make highly expanded clones look smaller than they are.

Naive CD8 T cells were picked out by sorting for CD8+CD4-CCR7+CD45RA+. This CDR3 has 13 amino acids. For bulk TCR libraries, previously described methods and listed TCR primers were used. MiXCR, run by TCRdb on the PCR reads, gives a single entry per CDR3 protein. The sample contains 80,000 to 130,000 distinct CDR3 sequences, 36% of which appear only once. The receptor comes from a human donor in good health. Some libraries in this study had Jurkat cell RNA spiked in. The rearrangement joins TRBV5-3 to TRBJ2-3; D possibly corresponds to TRBD1 (6 bases). TRBV5-3 is an ORF for which the function is uncertain. Sequencing was performed on naive CD8+ T cells from blood, with Jurkat cell RNA spiked in. As to subset: FACS-sorted CD8+CD4-CCR7+CD45RA+ naive T cells. The chain's CDR3 is CASSPWGPDTLYF. CDR3 nucleotides: TGTGCCAGCAGCCCTTGGGGGCCAGATACGCTGTATTTT.